Listed here are 27 T cell receptor beta chains from one sample, sequenced in a study of blood T cell repertoires in COVID-19. Assay: immunoSEQ multiplex PCR; the TCRdb copy retains only in-frame clones and omits some. Among around 23,000 clones listed, around three quarters were seen once. The sample taken for sequencing was peripheral blood. Source of these receptors: an elderly woman with acute or convalescent COVID-19.

The chain combines TRBV28 with TRBJ1-3; possibly TRBD1 for D (6 bases). Germline lookup yields CDR1 MDHEN and CDR2 SYDVKM. The V and J ends lost 5 bases and 3 bases respectively, with 17 bases between them. This CDR3 is built from 16 residues. The CDR3 DNA follows: TGTGCCAGCAGTCGCACGGGGGGCATCGGTGGAAACACCATATATTTT. It specifies CASSRTGGIGGNTIYF.

The chain carries TRBV7-3 and TRBJ2-1, with 10 bases identical to TRBD2. The CDR3 runs to 14 residues. The V segment lost 6 bases and the J segment 5 bases; nucleotides outside the gene matches: 4. Germline V gives CDR1 SGHTA, CDR2 FQGTGA. The CDR3 bases are TGTGCCAGCAGTACTAGCGGGGCTAACAATGAGCAGTTCTTC. This gives the protein CASSTSGANNEQFF.

This chain joins TRBV7-2 and TRBJ1-1, with D perhaps TRBD1 (5 bases). This CDR3 comprises 16 residues. CDR1 SGHTA and CDR2 FQGNSA come from the germline V gene. V lost 1 base to trimming and J lost 1 base, with 13 bases between them. This CDR3 is CASSLVGDFPNTEAFF. CDR3 nucleotide sequence: TGTGCCAGCAGCTTAGTAGGGGATTTCCCGAACACTGAAGCTTTCTTT.

This chain uses TRBV11-2 with TRBJ1-6; 9 nucleotides line up with TRBD1. The CDR3 covers 14 residues. Looked up from germline, CDR1 is SGHAT and CDR2 is FQNNGV. V gave up 5 bases and J gave up 11 bases; unmatched junction bases: 7. The DNA of the CDR3 is TGTGCCAGCAGCCCAGGACAGGGGCAGACACCCCTCCACTTT. Translation: CASSPGQGQTPLHF.

The chain uses TRBV11-3 and TRBJ2-1; D is uncertain. The CDR3 extends over 14 amino acids. V lost 3 bases to trimming and J lost 7 bases, with 13 bases between them. Germline CDR1 is SGHNT and CDR2 is YENEEA. CDR3 protein: CASSFDSSRNEQFF. The CDR3 DNA is TGTGCCAGCAGCTTCGACTCAAGCCGGAATGAGCAGTTCTTC.

For the CDR3, the DNA is TGTGCCTGGAGTGTACAGCAAGATGGCTACACCTTC. Translation gives CAWSVQQDGYTF. The chain uses TRBV30 and TRBJ1-2; D gene unclear. Per germline, CDR1 GTSNPN and CDR2 SVGIG (reference sequence). The CDR3 runs 12 residues. Trimming took 0 bases from V and 6 from J, leaving 8 bases between them. The full variable domain, in which reference TRBV30 and TRBJ1-2 provide the parts outside the CDR3, is SQTIHQWPATLVQPVGSPLSLECTVEGTSNPNLYWYRQAAGRGLQLLFYSVGIGQISSEVPQNLSASRPQDRQFILSSKKLLLSDSGFYLCAWSVQQDGYTFGSGTRLTVV.

The gene calls are TRBV5-1 and TRBJ2-7; 8 bases align to TRBD1. Looked up from germline, CDR1 is SGHRS and CDR2 is YFSETQ. The CDR3 has 14 residues. With 1 base clipped from V and 6 bases from J, the junction kept 6 bases outside the gene matches. CDR3 in amino acids: CASSLTGGYGEQYF. The CDR3 nucleotides are TGCGCCAGCAGCTTGACAGGGGGTTATGGCGAGCAGTACTTC.

The chain uses TRBV12-3 or TRBV12-4 and TRBJ2-2; TRBD2 matches at 8 bases. Unmatched junction bases numbered 3, after V lost 7 bases and J lost 5 bases. CDR3 size: 13 residues. This CDR3 is CASKGLATGELFF. CDR3 nucleotide sequence: TGTGCCAGCAAAGGACTAGCTACCGGGGAGCTGTTTTTT.

The chain is built from TRBV9 and TRBJ2-7; 11 bases map to TRBD1. Germline assignment: CDR1 SGDLS and CDR2 YYNGEE. V lost 4 bases and J lost 4; bases outside the gene matches: 7. The CDR3 totals 15 residues. The chain's CDR3 is CASSWGDRGTYEQYF. The DNA of the CDR3 is TGTGCCAGCAGCTGGGGGGACAGGGGGACTTACGAGCAGTACTTC. The full variable domain, its missing parts supplied by reference TRBV9 and TRBJ2-7, is DSGVTQTPKHLITATGQRVTLRCSPRSGDLSVYWYQQSLDQGLQFLIQYYNGEERAKGNILERFSAQQFPDLHSELNLSSLELGDSALYFCASSWGDRGTYEQYFGPGTRLTVT.

Remarks on this clone: Germline is not matched at one junction end, which may reflect a read error. The V and J genes are TRBV5-4 and TRBJ1-3; 8 bases fit TRBD1. Germline V gene sequence: CDR1 SGHNT, CDR2 YYREEE (reference sequence). This CDR3 is built from 14 residues. The CDR3 reads CASSRENRGTPPDF. The CDR3 bases are TGTGCCAGCAGCCGCGAGAACAGGGGGACCCCTCCGGATTTT.

CDR3 protein: CASSLISGQPQHF. Here the CDR3 DNA reads TGTGCCAGCAGCTTAATTTCCGGTCAGCCCCAGCATTTT. J is TRBJ1-5 and V is TRBV7-9; D is unclear. This CDR3 contains 13 residues. The germline V and J ends were trimmed by 2 bases and 6 bases, with 8 bases remaining between them. CDR1 is SEHNR, CDR2 FQNEAQ, per germline (reference sequence). Drawing the rest from reference TRBV7-9 and TRBJ1-5, the complete variable domain is DTGVSQNPRHKITKRGQNVTFRCDPISEHNRLYWYRQTLGQGPEFLTYFQNEAQLEKSRLLSDRFSAERPKGSFSTLEIQRTEQGDSAMYLCASSLISGQPQHFGDGTRLSIL.

This chain joins TRBV5-1 and TRBJ2-7; 7 bases match TRBD2. CDR3 length: 15 residues. Germline CDR1 and CDR2: SGHRS and YFSETQ. V shed 5 bases, J shed 2 bases, and the junction held 10 bases outside the gene matches. The CDR3 protein is CASRHIAGETYEQYF. The CDR3 DNA follows: TGCGCCAGCAGACACATCGCGGGGGAAACCTACGAGCAGTACTTC.

The genes are TRBV6-4 and TRBJ2-1; 7 positions match TRBD2. In germline, CDR1 is MRHNA, CDR2 SNTAGT. The V segment lost 5 bases and the J segment 7 bases; nucleotides outside the gene matches: 5. This CDR3 contains 13 residues. CDR3 amino acids: CASSWTSGNEQFF. The DNA of the CDR3 is TGTGCCAGCAGTTGGACTAGTGGAAATGAGCAGTTCTTC.

The genes are TRBV7-2 and TRBJ1-2; 9 bases map to TRBD1. Germline V gene lookup returns CDR1 SGHTA and CDR2 FQGNSA. The CDR3 spans 14 residues. The ends lost 5 bases at V and 8 bases at J; junction bases unmatched: 9. In nucleotides, the CDR3 is TGTGCCAGCAGCCCGGGGGACAGGGAGGGCGGCTACACCTTC. Encoded protein: CASSPGDREGGYTF.

The chain has TRBV19 and TRBJ2-1; D may be TRBD2 (5 bases). Trimming shortened V by 7 bases and J by 0 bases, and 13 bases separated the two germline ends. This CDR3 region has 15 residues. CDR1 LNHDA and CDR2 SQIVND come from the germline V gene (reference sequence). CDR3 residues: CASKERSSSYNEQFF. CDR3 DNA sequence: TGTGCCAGTAAGGAGCGGTCGAGCTCCTACAATGAGCAGTTCTTC.

This sequence joins TRBV7-8 and TRBJ2-7; D not certain. V was cut by 0 bases and J by 6 bases, with 6 bases left in between. Germline V CDR1 and CDR2: SGHVS, FQNEAQ. The CDR3 loop spans 12 amino acids. CDR3: CASSLARSEQYF. CDR3 DNA: TGTGCCAGCAGCTTAGCCCGTTCCGAGCAGTACTTC.

This chain links TRBV6-5 with TRBJ2-5, with D tentatively TRBD1 (7 bases). Trimming shortened V by 5 bases and J by 1 base, and 11 bases separated the two germline ends. From germline, CDR1 is MNHEY and CDR2 SVGAGI. The CDR3 runs to 14 residues. CDR3 protein: CASSPGGLQETQYF. The CDR3 DNA follows: TGTGCCAGCAGTCCAGGGGGGCTCCAAGAGACCCAGTACTTC.

This clone was observed once. J is TRBJ1-4 and V is TRBV19, with D perhaps TRBD1 (6 bases). The V end was cut by 5 bases, the J end by 2 bases, with 15 bases between. The germline CDR1 and CDR2 sequences are LNHDA and SQIVND (reference sequence). The CDR3 totals 16 residues. CDR3 sequence (DNA): TGTGCCAGTAGTTCCAGGGCAGGGGAGACTAATGAAAAACTGTTTTTT. Its protein is CASSSRAGETNEKLFF.

The rearrangement uses TRBV9 and TRBJ1-6; D remains unclear. This CDR3 is 14 amino acids long. Trimming left V 1 base short and J 7 bases short, with 9 bases between. CDR1 and CDR2 from the germline V gene are SGDLS and YYNGEE. CDR3 sequence reads: CASSVRRENSPLHF. The DNA for the CDR3 is TGTGCCAGCAGCGTAAGGAGGGAAAATTCACCCCTCCACTTT. The full variable domain, its missing parts supplied by reference TRBV9 and TRBJ1-6, is DSGVTQTPKHLITATGQRVTLRCSPRSGDLSVYWYQQSLDQGLQFLIQYYNGEERAKGNILERFSAQQFPDLHSELNLSSLELGDSALYFCASSVRRENSPLHFGNGTRLTVT.

The V and J genes are TRBV7-3 and TRBJ1-1; tentative D call: TRBD1 (5 bases). The V end lost 5 bases, the J end lost 4 bases, and 11 bases lay between the germline ends. CDR1 and CDR2 from the germline V gene are SGHTA and FQGTGA. The CDR3 runs to 13 residues. This CDR3 reads CASSVSGSTEAFF. CDR3 in DNA: TGTGCCAGCAGCGTCTCAGGGTCCACTGAAGCTTTCTTT.

This clone occurred a few times. The chain joins TRBV3-1 (or the pseudogene TRBV3-2) to TRBJ1-1; a weak D match, TRBD1 (6 bases). The CDR3 has 12 amino acids. From germline, CDR1 is LGHDT and CDR2 YNNKEL (reference sequence). With 4 bases removed from V and 9 bases from J, the gap between germline ends came to 12 bases. CDR3 DNA: TGTGCCAGCAGCCGACAGGAGACACAAGCTTTCTTT. It encodes CASSRQETQAFF.

This chain joins TRBV3-1 (or the pseudogene TRBV3-2) and TRBJ2-3, with TRBD2 as a possible D gene (6 bases). Germline CDR1 reads LGHDT; CDR2 reads YNNKEL (reference sequence). V lost 1 base to trimming and J lost 4 bases, with 6 bases between them. The CDR3 length is 13 residues. The CDR3 loop is CASSQGLADTQYF. Here the CDR3 DNA reads TGTGCCAGCAGCCAAGGACTAGCAGATACGCAGTATTTT.

V gene TRBV12-5 combines with J gene TRBJ2-1; the D is unclear. This CDR3 is built from 13 residues. Germline CDR1 is LGHNT and CDR2 is FRNRAP. V was pared by 4 bases and J by 8 bases, with 12 bases between. CDR3 in amino acids: CASGYEVMYEQFF. CDR3 in DNA: TGTGCTAGTGGTTACGAGGTTATGTATGAGCAGTTCTTC.

The genes are TRBV6-2 or TRBV6-3 and TRBJ2-2; 7 positions agree with TRBD2. In germline, CDR1 is MNHEY, CDR2 SVGEGT. The CDR3 contains 15 residues. V lost 4 bases to trimming and J lost 7 bases; unmatched junction nucleotides: 9. CDR3 amino acids: CASSSPLGGYGELFF. CDR3 sequence (DNA): TGTGCCAGCAGTTCTCCCCTGGGGGGGTACGGGGAGCTGTTTTTT.

The chain uses TRBV19 and TRBJ1-6, with TRBD1 as a possible D gene (5 bases). Trimming stripped 7 bases from V and 2 bases from J, with 12 bases between. This CDR3 comprises 15 residues. Germline V lookup: CDR1 LNHDA, CDR2 SQIVND (reference sequence). As DNA, the CDR3 is TGTGCCAGTAACGGGGGAGTCGCCTATAATTCACCCCTCCACTTT. This sequence encodes CASNGGVAYNSPLHF.

Only a few counts were recorded for this clone. CDR3 sequence: CASSYKTGLTEAFF. CDR3 coding DNA: TGTGCCAGCAGTTACAAGACAGGGTTGACTGAAGCTTTCTTT. V is TRBV6-5 and J is TRBJ1-1, with 7 bases aligning to TRBD1. Trimming cost V 2 bases and J 5 bases; bases outside gene matches: 5. The CDR3 length is 14 residues. From germline, CDR1 is MNHEY and CDR2 SVGAGI.

This clone was seen a few times. This chain joins TRBV28 and TRBJ2-5; 8 bases map to TRBD2. Losses at the gene ends were 7 bases for V and 5 bases for J; bases not matched to a gene: 12. Germline V gene sequence: CDR1 MDHEN, CDR2 SYDVKM. This CDR3 region has 15 residues. The CDR3 nucleotides are TGTGCCAGCAACCTCGGACAGCCGGGAGGGGAGACCCAGTACTTC. It yields the protein CASNLGQPGGETQYF.